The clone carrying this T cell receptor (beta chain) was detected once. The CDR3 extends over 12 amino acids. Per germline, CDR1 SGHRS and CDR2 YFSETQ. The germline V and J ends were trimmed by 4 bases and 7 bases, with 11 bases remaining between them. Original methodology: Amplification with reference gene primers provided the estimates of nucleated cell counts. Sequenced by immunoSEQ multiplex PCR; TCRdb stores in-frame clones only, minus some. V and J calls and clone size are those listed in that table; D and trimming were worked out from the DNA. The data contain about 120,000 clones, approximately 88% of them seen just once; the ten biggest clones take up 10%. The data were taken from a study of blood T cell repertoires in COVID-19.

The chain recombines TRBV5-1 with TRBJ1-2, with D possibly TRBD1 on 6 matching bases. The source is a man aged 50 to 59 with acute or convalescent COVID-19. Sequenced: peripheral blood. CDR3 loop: CASSVQGSGYTF. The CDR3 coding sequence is TGCGCCAGCAGCGTACAGGGCAGTGGCTACACCTTC.